This T cell receptor (beta chain) appears in the sequencing data of a study of human T cells and chemical hapten exposure. Study as a whole: Diphenylcyclopropenone was administered weekly to the scalp of patients throughout the approximately 24-week study.

During construction of the library, unique molecular identifiers were attached to individual cDNA molecules for quantitative, reproducible TCR counting. Original processing notes: There were a median of roughly 100,000 TCRs per sample, with a range from roughly 20,000 to 690,600. A single record per CDR3 protein comes from TCRdb applying MiXCR to the RACE reads. TCRdb, not the original authors, processed these V and J calls. The data hold 90,000 to 110,000 distinct CDR3 sequences, with about a tenth observed a single time. Regarding time point: patch test 2, 6 weeks after DPC sensitization. Treatment indicated: therapeutic diphenylcyclopropenone sensitization with weekly scalp DPC. Blood was drawn before each patch test was applied. The germline V gene has CDR1 SQVTM and CDR2 ANQGSEA. V was pared by 5 bases and J by 5 bases, with 10 bases between. This CDR3 contains 11 residues.

The sequence derives from a woman between 35 and 50 years old with alopecia areata. Some clones in this sample may be carry-over from other donors' samples. Sequenced material: whole blood, taken in connection with sensitization to the hapten diphenylcyclopropenone (DPC). The rearrangement links TRBV29-1 to TRBJ2-7; D gene unclear. The CDR3 nucleotides read TGCAGCGTTCGGGTCGCCAACGAGCAGTACTTC. Protein: CSVRVANEQYF.